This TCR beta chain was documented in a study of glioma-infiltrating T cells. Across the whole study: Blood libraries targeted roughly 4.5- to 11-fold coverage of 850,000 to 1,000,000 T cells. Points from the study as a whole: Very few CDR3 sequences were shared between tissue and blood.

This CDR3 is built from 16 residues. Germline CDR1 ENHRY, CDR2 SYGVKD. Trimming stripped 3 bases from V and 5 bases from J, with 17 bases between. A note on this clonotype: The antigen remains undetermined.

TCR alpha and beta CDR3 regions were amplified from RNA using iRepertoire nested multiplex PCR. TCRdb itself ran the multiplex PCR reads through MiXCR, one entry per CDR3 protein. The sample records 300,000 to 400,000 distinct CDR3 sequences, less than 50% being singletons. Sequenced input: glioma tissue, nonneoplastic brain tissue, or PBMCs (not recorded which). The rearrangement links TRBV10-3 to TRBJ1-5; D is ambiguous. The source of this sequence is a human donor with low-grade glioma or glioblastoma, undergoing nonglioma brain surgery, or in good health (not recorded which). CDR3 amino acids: CAISDPFRENDQPQHF. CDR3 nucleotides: TGTGCCATCAGTGATCCGTTCCGGGAGAACGATCAGCCCCAGCATTTT.